Below, 5 T cell receptor beta chains from the same sample are listed, as sequenced in a study of CD8+ T cells in alopecia areata. Treatment noted: oral pan-JAK inhibitor, 5-10 mg twice daily. The authors extracted RNA and reverse transcribed it into cDNA as the sequencing template. The protocol was immunoSEQ multiplex PCR, while the TCRdb copy is restricted to in-frame clones and leaves out a portion. This repertoire shows roughly 200,000 clones, approximately 55% found once; its top ten account for 9.5% to 14%. The sequencing used CD8+ T cells sorted from blood, collected at week 24, from a patient treated with tofacitinib. These receptors all stem from a human donor with alopecia areata.

Concerning this clone itself: The same CDR3 also results from other DNA sequences found in this sample. V usage is TRBV6-6 and J usage is TRBJ1-1; unclear D gene. Trimming left V 3 bases short and J 5 bases short, with 13 bases between. From germline, CDR1 is MNHNY and CDR2 SVGAGI (reference sequence). The CDR3 totals 14 residues. The CDR3 loop reads CASSYSEGNTEAFF. As DNA, the CDR3 is TGTGCCAGCAGTTATTCTGAAGGGAATACTGAAGCTTTCTTT.

In its sample, this clone was seen a few times. V usage is TRBV6-1 and J usage is TRBJ1-5; D gene unclear. Germline V gene data show CDR1 as MNHNS and CDR2 as SASEGT. This CDR3 region has 13 residues. V shed 3 bases and J shed 7 bases, with 10 bases lying between them. The CDR3 spells CASSDAGRQPQHF. The CDR3, as DNA: TGTGCCAGCAGTGACGCCGGACGGCAGCCCCAGCATTTT.

This clone was detected only a few times. V usage is TRBV2 and J usage is TRBJ2-3; the D call may be TRBD1 or TRBD2 (6 bases each). CDR3 length: 15 amino acids. Deletions cut 6 bases from V and 2 bases from J, with 15 bases between. The germline V gene has CDR1 SNHLY and CDR2 FYNNEI. The CDR3 region is CASRRGELFTDTQYF. In nucleotides, the CDR3 is TGTGCCAGCAGAAGGGGGGAGTTGTTCACAGATACGCAGTATTTT. The full variable domain, with the rest looked up from reference TRBV2 and TRBJ2-3, is EPEVTQTPSHQVTQMGQEVILRCVPISNHLYFYWYRQILGQKVEFLVSFYNNEISEKSEIFDDQFSVERPDGSNFTLKIRSTKLEDSAMYFCASRRGELFTDTQYFGPGTRLTVL.

The chain employs TRBV5-4 and TRBJ1-1; maybe TRBD1 (6 bases). V dropped 2 bases and J dropped 6 bases, with 11 bases sitting between them. The V gene's germline CDR1 is SGHNT and CDR2 YYREEE (reference sequence). This CDR3 contains 13 residues. DNA for the CDR3: TGTGCCAGCAGCTTAGGGGGGCGATCTGAAGCTTTCTTT. This codes for CASSLGGRSEAFF.

The rearrangement links TRBV4-3 to TRBJ2-7; D not certain. Germline CDR1 is LGHNA and CDR2 is YSLEER. Trimming left V 0 bases short and J 4 bases short, with 7 bases between. This CDR3 is built from 13 residues. Written as DNA, the CDR3 is TGCGCCAGCAGCCAAGATCAAGGGTACGAGCAGTACTTC. It yields the protein CASSQDQGYEQYF.